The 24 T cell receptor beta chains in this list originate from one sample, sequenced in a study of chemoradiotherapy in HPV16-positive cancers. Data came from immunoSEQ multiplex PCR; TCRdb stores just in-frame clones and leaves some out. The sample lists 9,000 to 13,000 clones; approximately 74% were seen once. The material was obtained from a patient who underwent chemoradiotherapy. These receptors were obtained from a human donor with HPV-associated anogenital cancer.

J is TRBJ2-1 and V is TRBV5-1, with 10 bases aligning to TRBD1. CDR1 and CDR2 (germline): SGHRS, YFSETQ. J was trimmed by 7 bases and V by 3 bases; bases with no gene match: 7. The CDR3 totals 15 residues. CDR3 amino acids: CASSSGTGDINEQFF. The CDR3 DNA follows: TGCGCCAGCAGCTCGGGGACAGGGGATATTAATGAGCAGTTCTTC.

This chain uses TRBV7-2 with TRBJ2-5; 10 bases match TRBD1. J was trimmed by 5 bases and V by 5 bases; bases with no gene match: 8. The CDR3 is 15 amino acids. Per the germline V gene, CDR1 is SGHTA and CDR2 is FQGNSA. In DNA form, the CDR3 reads TGTGCCAGCAGCACTCAGACAGGGGGCAGTGAGACCCAGTACTTC. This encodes CASSTQTGGSETQYF.

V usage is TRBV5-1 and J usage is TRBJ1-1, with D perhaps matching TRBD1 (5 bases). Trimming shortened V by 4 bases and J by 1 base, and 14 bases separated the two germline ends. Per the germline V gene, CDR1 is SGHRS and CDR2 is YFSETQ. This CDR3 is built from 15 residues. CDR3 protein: CASSQTGSQNTEAFF. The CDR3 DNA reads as TGCGCCAGCAGCCAAACAGGTAGCCAGAACACTGAAGCTTTCTTT.

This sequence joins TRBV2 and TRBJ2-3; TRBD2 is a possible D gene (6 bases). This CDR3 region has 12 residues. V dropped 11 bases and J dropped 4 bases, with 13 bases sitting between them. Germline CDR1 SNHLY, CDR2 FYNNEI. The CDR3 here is CAGGLGADTQYF. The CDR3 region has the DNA TGTGCCGGGGGGTTAGGGGCAGATACGCAGTATTTT.

CDR3 amino acids: CASSIGGMPHQPQHF. DNA for the CDR3: TGTGCCAGTAGTATAGGAGGGATGCCTCATCAGCCCCAGCATTTT. J is TRBJ1-5 and V is TRBV19; no firm D call. Trimming shortened V by 1 base and J by 5 bases, and 12 bases separated the two germline ends. Germline V gives CDR1 LNHDA, CDR2 SQIVND (reference sequence). The CDR3 has 15 amino acids.

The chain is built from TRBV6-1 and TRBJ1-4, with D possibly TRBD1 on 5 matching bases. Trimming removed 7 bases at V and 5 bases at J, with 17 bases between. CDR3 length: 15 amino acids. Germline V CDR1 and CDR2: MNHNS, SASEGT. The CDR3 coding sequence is TGTGCCAGCACCGTGGCGCGGGGCGTAAATGAAAAACTGTTTTTT. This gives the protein CASTVARGVNEKLFF.

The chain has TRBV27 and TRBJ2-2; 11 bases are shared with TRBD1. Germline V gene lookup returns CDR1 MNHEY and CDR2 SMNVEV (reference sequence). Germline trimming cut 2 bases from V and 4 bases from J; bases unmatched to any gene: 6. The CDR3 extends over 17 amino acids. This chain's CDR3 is CASSLILGQGGTGELFF. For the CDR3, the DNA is TGTGCCAGCAGTTTAATCCTGGGACAGGGGGGCACCGGGGAGCTGTTTTTT.

In DNA form, the CDR3 reads TGTGCCAGCAGCGTAGGGGGTAGTCTGGTCACAGATACGCAGTATTTT. This codes for CASSVGGSLVTDTQYF. The chain is built from TRBV9 and TRBJ2-3; no clear D. V lost 0 bases and J 2 bases, leaving 13 bases between the germline ends. The CDR3 is made up of 16 amino acids. From germline, CDR1 is SGDLS and CDR2 YYNGEE. Using reference TRBV9 and TRBJ2-3 for the parts outside the CDR3, the full variable domain is DSGVTQTPKHLITATGQRVTLRCSPRSGDLSVYWYQQSLDQGLQFLIQYYNGEERAKGNILERFSAQQFPDLHSELNLSSLELGDSALYFCASSVGGSLVTDTQYFGPGTRLTVL.

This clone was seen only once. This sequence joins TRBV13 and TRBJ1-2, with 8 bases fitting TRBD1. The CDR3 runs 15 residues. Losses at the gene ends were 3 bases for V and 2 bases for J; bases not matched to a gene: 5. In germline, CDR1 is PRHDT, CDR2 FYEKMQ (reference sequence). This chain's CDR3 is CASSFLRQGNYGYTF. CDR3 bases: TGTGCCAGCAGCTTCCTAAGACAGGGGAACTATGGCTACACCTTC.

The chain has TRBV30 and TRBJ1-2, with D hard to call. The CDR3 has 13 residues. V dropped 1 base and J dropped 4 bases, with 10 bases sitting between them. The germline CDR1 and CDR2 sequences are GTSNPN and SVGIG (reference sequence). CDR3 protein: CAWSATTSYGYTF. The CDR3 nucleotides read TGTGCCTGGAGTGCTACGACAAGCTATGGCTACACCTTC.

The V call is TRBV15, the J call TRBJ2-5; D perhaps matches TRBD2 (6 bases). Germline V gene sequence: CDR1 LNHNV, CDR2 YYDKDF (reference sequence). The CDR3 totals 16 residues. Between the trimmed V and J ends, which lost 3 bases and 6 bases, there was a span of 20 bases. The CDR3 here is CATSSVEVGGRKTQYF. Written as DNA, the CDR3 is TGTGCCACCAGCAGCGTTGAGGTGGGGGGTAGGAAGACCCAGTACTTC.

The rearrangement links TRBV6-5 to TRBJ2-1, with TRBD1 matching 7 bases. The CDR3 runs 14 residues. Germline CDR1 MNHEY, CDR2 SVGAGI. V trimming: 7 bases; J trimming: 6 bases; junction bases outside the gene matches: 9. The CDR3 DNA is TGTGCCAGCACCAGGACAGGAGATGTCAATGAGCAGTTCTTC. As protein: CASTRTGDVNEQFF.

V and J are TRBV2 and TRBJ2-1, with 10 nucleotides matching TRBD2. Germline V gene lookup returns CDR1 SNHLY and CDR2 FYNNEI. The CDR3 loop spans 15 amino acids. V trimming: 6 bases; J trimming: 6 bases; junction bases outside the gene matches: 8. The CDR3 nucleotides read TGTGCCAGCAGAAGAGGGACTAGCGACGTCAATGAGCAGTTCTTC. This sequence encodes CASRRGTSDVNEQFF.

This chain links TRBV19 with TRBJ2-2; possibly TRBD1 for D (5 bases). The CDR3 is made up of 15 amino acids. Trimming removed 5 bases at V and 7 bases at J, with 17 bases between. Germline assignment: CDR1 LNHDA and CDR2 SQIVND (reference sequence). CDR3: CASSVRGATDGELFF. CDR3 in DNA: TGTGCCAGTAGTGTGCGTGGGGCTACAGACGGGGAGCTGTTTTTT.

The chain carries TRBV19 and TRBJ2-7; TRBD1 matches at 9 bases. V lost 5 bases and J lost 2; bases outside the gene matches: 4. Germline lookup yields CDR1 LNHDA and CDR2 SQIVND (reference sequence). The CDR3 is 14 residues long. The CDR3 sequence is CASSATGGAYEQYF. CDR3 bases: TGTGCCAGTAGTGCGACAGGGGGGGCCTACGAGCAGTACTTC.

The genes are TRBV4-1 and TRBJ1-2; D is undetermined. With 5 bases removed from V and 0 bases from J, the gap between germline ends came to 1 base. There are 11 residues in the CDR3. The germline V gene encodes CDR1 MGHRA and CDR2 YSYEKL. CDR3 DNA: TGCGCCAGCAGCACTAACTATGGCTACACCTTC. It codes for CASSTNYGYTF.

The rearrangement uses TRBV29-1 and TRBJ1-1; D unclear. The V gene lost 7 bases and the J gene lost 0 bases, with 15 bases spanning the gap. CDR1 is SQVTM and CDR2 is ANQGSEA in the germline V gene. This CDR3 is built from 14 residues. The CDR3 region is CSAKPPGMNTEAFF. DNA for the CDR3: TGCAGCGCCAAGCCCCCGGGGATGAACACTGAAGCTTTCTTT.

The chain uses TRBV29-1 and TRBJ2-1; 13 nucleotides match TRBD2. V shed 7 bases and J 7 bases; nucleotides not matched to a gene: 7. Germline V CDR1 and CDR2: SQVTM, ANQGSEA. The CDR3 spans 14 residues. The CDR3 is CSARLAGGGNEQFF. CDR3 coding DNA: TGCAGCGCGAGACTAGCGGGAGGAGGGAATGAGCAGTTCTTC.

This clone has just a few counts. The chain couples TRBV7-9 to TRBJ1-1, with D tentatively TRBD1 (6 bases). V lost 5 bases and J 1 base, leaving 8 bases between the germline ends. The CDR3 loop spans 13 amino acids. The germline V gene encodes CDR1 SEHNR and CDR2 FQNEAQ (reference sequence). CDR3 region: CASSPQGNTEAFF. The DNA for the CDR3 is TGTGCCAGCAGCCCACAGGGGAACACTGAAGCTTTCTTT.

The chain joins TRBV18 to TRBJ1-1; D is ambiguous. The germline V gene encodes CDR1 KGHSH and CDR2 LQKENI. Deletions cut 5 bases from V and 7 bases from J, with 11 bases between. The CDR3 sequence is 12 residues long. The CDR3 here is CASSSQQNEAFF. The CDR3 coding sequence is TGTGCCAGCTCATCGCAGCAGAATGAAGCTTTCTTT.

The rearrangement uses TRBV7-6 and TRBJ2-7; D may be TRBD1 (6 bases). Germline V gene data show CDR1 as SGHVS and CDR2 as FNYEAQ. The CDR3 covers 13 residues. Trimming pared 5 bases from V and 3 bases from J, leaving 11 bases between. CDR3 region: CASSIDRYYEQYF. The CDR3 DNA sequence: TGTGCCAGCAGCATAGACAGGTACTACGAGCAGTACTTC.

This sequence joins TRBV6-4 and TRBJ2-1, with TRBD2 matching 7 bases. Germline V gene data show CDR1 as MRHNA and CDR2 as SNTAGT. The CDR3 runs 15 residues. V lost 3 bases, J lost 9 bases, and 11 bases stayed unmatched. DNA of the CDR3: TGTGCCAGCAGTGAAGAAGCGGGGAGAGGTGGTGAGCAGTTCTTC. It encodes CASSEEAGRGGEQFF.

The DNA for the CDR3 is TGCGCCAGCAGCCAAGGCGGGCAGGTCACACCCTACGAGCAGTACTTC. This codes for CASSQGGQVTPYEQYF. The V call is TRBV4-1, the J call TRBJ2-7; maybe TRBD2 (5 bases). The CDR3 loop spans 16 amino acids. Trimming stripped 1 base from V and 2 bases from J, with 15 bases between. CDR1 and CDR2 (germline): MGHRA, YSYEKL.

The CDR3 nucleotides are TGTGCCAGCAGCTTGCGTAGCTCCTACGAGCAGTACTTC. Its protein product is CASSLRSSYEQYF. V is TRBV5-4 and J is TRBJ2-7, with D uncertain. The V and J ends lost 1 base and 0 bases respectively, with 5 bases between them. CDR1 and CDR2 (germline): SGHNT, YYREEE (reference sequence). The CDR3 loop spans 13 amino acids.